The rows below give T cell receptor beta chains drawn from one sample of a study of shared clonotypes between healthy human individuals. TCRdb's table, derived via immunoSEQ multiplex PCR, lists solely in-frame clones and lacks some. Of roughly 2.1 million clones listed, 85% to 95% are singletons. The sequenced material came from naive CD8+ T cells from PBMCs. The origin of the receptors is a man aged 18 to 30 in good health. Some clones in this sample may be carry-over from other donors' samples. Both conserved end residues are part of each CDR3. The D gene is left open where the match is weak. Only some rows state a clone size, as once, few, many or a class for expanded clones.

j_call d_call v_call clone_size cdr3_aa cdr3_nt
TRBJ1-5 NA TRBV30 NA CAWQDSHSNQPQHF TGTGCCTGGCAAGACAGTCATAGCAATCAGCCCCAGCATTTT
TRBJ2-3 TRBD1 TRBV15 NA CATSRGKGQLATDTQYF TGTGCCACCAGCAGAGGAAAGGGACAGCTAGCCACAGATACGCAGTATTTT
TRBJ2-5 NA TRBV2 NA CASSEGWDWRGETQYF TGTGCCAGCAGTGAAGGCTGGGATTGGAGGGGAGAGACCCAGTACTTC
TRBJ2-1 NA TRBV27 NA CASTPRVLEKNEQFF TGTGCCAGCACTCCCAGAGTCTTAGAGAAGAATGAGCAGTTCTTC
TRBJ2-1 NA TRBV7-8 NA CASSWPGLSLHEQFF TGTGCCAGCAGCTGGCCGGGACTCTCATTACATGAGCAGTTCTTC
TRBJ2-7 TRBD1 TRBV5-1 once CASSPASGGYEQYF TGCGCCAGCAGCCCAGCGTCAGGGGGCTACGAGCAGTACTTC
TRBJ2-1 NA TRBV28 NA CAIDLGGKGNEQFF TGTGCCATCGACTTAGGGGGGAAGGGGAATGAGCAGTTCTTC
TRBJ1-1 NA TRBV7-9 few CASSPYGTDEAFF TGTGCCAGCAGCCCGTACGGGACGGATGAAGCTTTCTTT
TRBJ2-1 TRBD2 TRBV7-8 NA CASSLAGGVAGYNEQFF TGTGCCAGCAGCTTAGCGGGCGGGGTAGCGGGTTACAATGAGCAGTTCTTC
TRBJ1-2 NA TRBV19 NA CASRSGRGGYGYTF TGTGCCAGTCGAAGTGGCAGGGGAGGCTATGGCTACACCTTC
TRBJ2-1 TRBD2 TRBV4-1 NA CASSPRLAIYNEQFF TGCGCCAGCAGCCCGCGACTAGCCATCTACAATGAGCAGTTCTTC
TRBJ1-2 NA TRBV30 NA CAWSVLGGYTF TGTGCCTGGAGTGTACTGGGGGGCTACACCTTC
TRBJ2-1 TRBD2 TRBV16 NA CASSQTSPNEQFF TGTGCCAGCAGCCAGACTAGCCCCAATGAGCAGTTCTTC
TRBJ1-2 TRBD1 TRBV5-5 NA CASSPGTGAPSGYTF TGTGCCAGCAGCCCCGGGACAGGGGCTCCCTCGGGCTACACCTTC
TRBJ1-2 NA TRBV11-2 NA CASNQGGGYTF TGTGCCAGCAATCAAGGGGGTGGCTACACCTTC
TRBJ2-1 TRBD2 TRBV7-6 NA CASSGWREGRNEQFF TGTGCCAGCTCTGGGTGGCGGGAGGGCCGGAATGAGCAGTTCTTC
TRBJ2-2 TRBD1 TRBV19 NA CASLDRETGELFF TGTGCCAGTCTGGACAGGGAGACCGGGGAGCTGTTTTTT
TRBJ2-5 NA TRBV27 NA CASSSRASRETQYF TGTGCCAGCAGTTCCAGGGCGTCCAGAGAGACCCAGTACTTC